One and the same sample provided the 21 T cell receptor beta chains below, sequenced in a study of cytomegalovirus exposure and HLA in healthy donors. The PCR was carried out with 60 Vbeta primers and 13 Jbeta primers. Assay: immunoSEQ multiplex PCR; the TCRdb copy retains only in-frame clones and omits some. The table lists 90,000 to 150,000 clones, 82% of them singletons. The sample consisted of PBMCs. The receptors were sampled from a woman between 18 and 29 years old in good health and CMV-seronegative.

The chain recombines TRBV15 with TRBJ1-2; D is undetermined. The CDR3 is made up of 12 amino acids. The V end lost 1 base, the J end lost 6 bases, and 6 bases lay between the germline ends. Germline CDR1 and CDR2: LNHNV and YYDKDF (reference sequence). As DNA, the CDR3 is TGTGCCACCAGCAGAGGCCCGGATGGCTACACCTTC. Translation gives CATSRGPDGYTF.

The rearrangement uses TRBV5-1 and TRBJ2-1; 11 bases line up with TRBD2. This CDR3 spans 14 amino acids. The V segment lost 2 bases and the J segment 8 bases; nucleotides outside the gene matches: 3. Germline values: CDR1 SGHRS, CDR2 YFSETQ. This chain's CDR3 is CASSFLAGGDEQFF. CDR3 sequence (DNA): TGCGCCAGCAGCTTTTTAGCGGGAGGGGATGAGCAGTTCTTC.

The V gene is TRBV7-9, the J gene TRBJ2-3; 8 nucleotides align to TRBD1. The germline V gene encodes CDR1 SEHNR and CDR2 FQNEAQ (reference sequence). The CDR3 spans 16 residues. The junction had 8 bases not matched to a gene; V was cut back by 6 bases and J by 0 bases. The CDR3 spells CASREGTGLSTDTQYF. The CDR3 nucleotides read TGTGCCAGCAGGGAAGGGACAGGTCTTAGCACAGATACGCAGTATTTT.

This clone was detected only once. The chain combines TRBV9 with TRBJ1-1; no clear D. The CDR3 loop spans 12 amino acids. The ends were cut back, 4 bases at V and 4 bases at J, with 8 bases in the middle. CDR1 is SGDLS, CDR2 YYNGEE, per germline. DNA of the CDR3: TGTGCCAGCAGCCCCCCCGGCACTGAAGCTTTCTTT. Protein: CASSPPGTEAFF.

V usage is TRBV7-9 and J usage is TRBJ2-3, with TRBD2 identical over 8 bases. The V gene end was trimmed by 6 bases and the J gene end by 9 bases; junction bases not matched to a gene: 8. Germline CDR1 reads SEHNR; CDR2 reads FQNEAQ (reference sequence). The CDR3 has 13 amino acids. The CDR3 nucleotides are TGTGCCAGCAGTCCCTCGGCTAGCGGGACGCAGTATTTT. Translation gives CASSPSASGTQYF.

This rearrangement joins TRBV5-8 to TRBJ1-4; weak D call: TRBD1 (5 bases). Per germline, CDR1 SGHTS and CDR2 YDEGEE. V was cut by 0 bases and J by 8 bases, with 17 bases left in between. The CDR3 consists of 16 residues. The CDR3 loop reads CASSLAVFPGKEKLFF. The CDR3, as DNA: TGTGCCAGCAGCTTGGCCGTTTTTCCAGGGAAGGAAAAACTGTTTTTT.

The chain employs TRBV7-9 and TRBJ2-1, with 8 bases matching TRBD1. The junction had 9 bases not matched to a gene; V was cut back by 7 bases and J by 4 bases. The CDR3 runs 15 residues. CDR1 is SEHNR, CDR2 FQNEAQ, per germline (reference sequence). The CDR3 sequence: CASIKPQGVYNEQFF. CDR3 DNA: TGTGCCAGCATCAAACCACAGGGGGTTTACAATGAGCAGTTCTTC.

The chain has TRBV9 and TRBJ1-1; the match to TRBD1 covers 7 bases. Germline-derived CDR1 and CDR2 are SGDLS and YYNGEE. This CDR3 is built from 15 residues. With 7 bases clipped from V and 0 bases from J, the junction kept 9 bases outside the gene matches. The CDR3 bases are TGTGCCAGCTCCCTTCGGGGGACAGTGAACACTGAAGCTTTCTTT. Amino acids: CASSLRGTVNTEAFF.

This chain links TRBV7-3 with TRBJ1-6; 10 bases are a match to TRBD1. V lost 4 bases to trimming and J lost 9 bases; unmatched junction nucleotides: 3. The CDR3 has 14 amino acids. Germline-derived CDR1 and CDR2 are SGHTA and FQGTGA. CDR3 amino acids: CASSWDRGSSPLHF. CDR3 nucleotides: TGTGCCAGCAGCTGGGACAGGGGAAGTTCACCCCTCCACTTT.

This clone was observed once. The CDR3 nucleotides read TGTGCCAGCAGACGAGACAGGGACGGCTACACCTTC. Its translation is CASRRDRDGYTF. This sequence joins TRBV7-9 and TRBJ1-2, with 7 nucleotides matching TRBD1. There are 12 residues in the CDR3. V shed 6 bases and J 8 bases; nucleotides not matched to a gene: 6. Germline V gene sequence: CDR1 SEHNR, CDR2 FQNEAQ (reference sequence).

This chain joins TRBV5-1 and TRBJ2-7, with 9 bases matching TRBD1. The CDR3 sequence is 15 residues long. The germline V gene has CDR1 SGHRS and CDR2 YFSETQ. The V gene end was trimmed by 0 bases and the J gene end by 5 bases; junction bases not matched to a gene: 6. CDR3 sequence: CASSLGDRDVDEQYF. CDR3 sequence (DNA): TGCGCCAGCAGCTTGGGGGACAGGGACGTCGACGAGCAGTACTTC.

The V and J genes are TRBV4-3 and TRBJ1-2; 7 bases agree with TRBD1. After removal of 2 bases from V and 6 bases from J, the junction contained 6 bases not matched to a gene. Germline V gene sequence: CDR1 LGHNA, CDR2 YSLEER. The CDR3 length is 14 residues. The CDR3 region has the DNA TGCGCCAGCAGCCAATACACAGGGGAGAATGGCTACACCTTC. Translating it yields CASSQYTGENGYTF.

V gene TRBV5-6 combines with J gene TRBJ2-7; 7 bases line up with TRBD1. The germline gives CDR1 SGHDT, CDR2 YYEEEE. The length of the CDR3 is 13 residues. V lost 4 bases and J lost 3; bases outside the gene matches: 4. CDR3 protein: CASSMGQNYEQYF. The CDR3 nucleotides are TGTGCCAGCAGCATGGGACAGAACTACGAGCAGTACTTC.

The chain uses TRBV4-3 and TRBJ2-3; 15 positions agree with TRBD2. From germline, CDR1 is LGHNA and CDR2 YSLEER. Losses at the gene ends were 0 bases for V and 5 bases for J; bases not matched to a gene: 6. The CDR3 loop spans 18 amino acids. Here the CDR3 DNA reads TGCGCCAGCAGCCAAGATGGACTAGCGGGGGGGCCAAGAGATACGCAGTATTTT. It is translated as CASSQDGLAGGPRDTQYF.

The chain is built from TRBV2 and TRBJ2-5, with D perhaps matching TRBD1 (6 bases). Trimming removed 6 bases at V and 1 base at J, with 12 bases between. The CDR3 covers 14 residues. The V gene's germline CDR1 is SNHLY and CDR2 FYNNEI. In nucleotides, the CDR3 is TGTGCCAGCAGCAGACAGGCCTCCCAAGAGACCCAGTACTTC. Residues: CASSRQASQETQYF.

The chain carries TRBV7-6 and TRBJ2-1; 11 bases line up with TRBD2. V gave up 0 bases and J gave up 2 bases; unmatched junction bases: 6. This CDR3 is built from 18 residues. Germline CDR1 SGHVS, CDR2 FNYEAQ. The CDR3 DNA reads TGTGCCAGCAGCTTAGCTATAGCGGGAGGGGTTACCTACAATGAGCAGTTCTTC. Amino acid sequence: CASSLAIAGGVTYNEQFF.

A remark on this clone: The germline gene is not matched at one end of the junction; a read error may be the cause. V usage is TRBV6-4 and J usage is TRBJ2-6; D might be TRBD2 (7 bases). The germline CDR1 and CDR2 sequences are MRHNA and SNTAGT. This CDR3 contains 17 residues. The CDR3, as DNA: TGTGCCAGCGCCGCGGGGGCGGCTATAGGAGGGGCCAACGGCCTGACTTTC. Its translation: CASAAGAAIGGANGLTF.

The chain links TRBV7-9 to TRBJ2-5; possible D gene TRBD2, 6 bases. Trimming took 8 bases from V and 5 from J, leaving 15 bases between them. This CDR3 has 13 amino acids. CDR1 and CDR2 (germline): SEHNR, FQNEAQ (reference sequence). CDR3 amino acids: CASGGSAGETQYF. The CDR3 bases are TGTGCCAGCGGGGGGAGCGCCGGGGAGACCCAGTACTTC.

This clone was seen once. V is TRBV19 and J is TRBJ1-5, with 7 positions matching TRBD1. The germline gives CDR1 LNHDA, CDR2 SQIVND (reference sequence). The junction had 10 bases not matched to a gene; V was cut back by 4 bases and J by 7 bases. The CDR3 spans 15 residues. DNA of the CDR3: TGTGCCAGTAGTAGACGAACGACAGGGCGGCAGCCCCAGCATTTT. Protein: CASSRRTTGRQPQHF.

The gene calls are TRBV19 and TRBJ2-3, with 10 bases aligning to TRBD1. V shed 6 bases and J 3 bases; nucleotides not matched to a gene: 6. CDR3 size: 15 residues. Germline loops: CDR1 LNHDA, CDR2 SQIVND (reference sequence). The CDR3 nucleotides read TGTGCCAGTAGACTCCGGGACAGGGGAACAGATACGCAGTATTTT. Translation: CASRLRDRGTDTQYF.

V is TRBV29-1 and J is TRBJ1-2; D is ambiguous. Germline assignment: CDR1 SQVTM and CDR2 ANQGSEA. The CDR3 extends over 13 amino acids. V dropped 7 bases and J dropped 6 bases, with 18 bases sitting between them. CDR3 residues: CSAGSGEVNGYTF. In DNA, the CDR3 is TGCAGCGCCGGGTCCGGGGAAGTCAATGGCTACACCTTC.